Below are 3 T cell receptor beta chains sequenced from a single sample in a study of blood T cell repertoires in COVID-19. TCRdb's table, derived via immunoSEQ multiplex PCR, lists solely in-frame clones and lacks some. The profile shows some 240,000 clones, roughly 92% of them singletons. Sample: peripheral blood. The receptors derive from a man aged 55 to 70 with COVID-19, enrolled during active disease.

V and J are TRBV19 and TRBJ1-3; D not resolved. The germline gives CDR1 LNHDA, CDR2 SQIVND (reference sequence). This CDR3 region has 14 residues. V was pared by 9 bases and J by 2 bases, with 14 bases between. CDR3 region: CASQTRLAGNTIYF. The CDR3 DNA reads TGTGCCAGCCAGACCAGGTTAGCTGGAAACACCATATATTTT.

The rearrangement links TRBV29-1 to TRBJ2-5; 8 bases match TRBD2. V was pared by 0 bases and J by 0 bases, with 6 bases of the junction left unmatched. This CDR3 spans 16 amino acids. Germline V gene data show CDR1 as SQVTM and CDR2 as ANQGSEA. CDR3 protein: CSVEEGKRGHQETQYF. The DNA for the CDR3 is TGCAGCGTTGAAGAGGGAAAGCGGGGGCACCAAGAGACCCAGTACTTC.

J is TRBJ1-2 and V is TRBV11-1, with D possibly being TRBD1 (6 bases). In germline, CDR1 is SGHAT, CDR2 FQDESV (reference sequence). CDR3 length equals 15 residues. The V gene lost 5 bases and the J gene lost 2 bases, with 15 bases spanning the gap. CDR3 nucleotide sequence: TGTGCCAGCAGCCCTACTGGGGGCCGGAACTATGGCTACACCTTC. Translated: CASSPTGGRNYGYTF.